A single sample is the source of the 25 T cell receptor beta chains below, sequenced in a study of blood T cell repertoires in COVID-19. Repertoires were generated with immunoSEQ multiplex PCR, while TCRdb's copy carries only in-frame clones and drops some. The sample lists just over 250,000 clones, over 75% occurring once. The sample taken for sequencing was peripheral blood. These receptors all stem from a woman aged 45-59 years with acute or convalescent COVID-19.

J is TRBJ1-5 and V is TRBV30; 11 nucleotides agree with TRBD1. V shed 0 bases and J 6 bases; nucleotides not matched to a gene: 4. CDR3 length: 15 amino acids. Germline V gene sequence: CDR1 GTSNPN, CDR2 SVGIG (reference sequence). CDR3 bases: TGTGCCTGGAGTGTACTGGGGACAGGGGGTCAGCCCCAGCATTTT. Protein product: CAWSVLGTGGQPQHF.

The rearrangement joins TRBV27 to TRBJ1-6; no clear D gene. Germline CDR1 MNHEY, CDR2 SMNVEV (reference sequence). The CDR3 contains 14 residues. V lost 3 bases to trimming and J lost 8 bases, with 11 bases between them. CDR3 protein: CASSFGAVDSPLHF. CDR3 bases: TGTGCCAGCAGTTTTGGAGCGGTCGATTCACCCCTCCACTTT.

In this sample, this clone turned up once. CDR3 protein: CASSALGQDPVYEQYF. Here the CDR3 DNA reads TGTGCCAGCAGCGCCTTGGGGCAGGACCCAGTTTACGAGCAGTACTTC. The V and J genes are TRBV5-4 and TRBJ2-7; perhaps TRBD1 as D (5 bases). The CDR3 is 16 amino acids. V was pared by 4 bases and J by 4 bases, with 21 bases between. Germline-derived CDR1 and CDR2 are SGHNT and YYREEE (reference sequence).

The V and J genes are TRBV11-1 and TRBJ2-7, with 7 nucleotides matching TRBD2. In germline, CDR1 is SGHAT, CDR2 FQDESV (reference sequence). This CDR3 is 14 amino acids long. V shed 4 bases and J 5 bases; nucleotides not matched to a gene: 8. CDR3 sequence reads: CASSSRTSHDEQYF. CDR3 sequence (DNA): TGTGCCAGCAGCTCCCGGACTAGTCACGACGAGCAGTACTTC.

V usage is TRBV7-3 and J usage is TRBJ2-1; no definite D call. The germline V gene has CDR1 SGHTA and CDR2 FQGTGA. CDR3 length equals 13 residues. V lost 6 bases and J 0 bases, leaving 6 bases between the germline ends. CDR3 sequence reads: CASSGFSYNEQFF. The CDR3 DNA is TGTGCCAGCAGTGGCTTCTCCTACAATGAGCAGTTCTTC.

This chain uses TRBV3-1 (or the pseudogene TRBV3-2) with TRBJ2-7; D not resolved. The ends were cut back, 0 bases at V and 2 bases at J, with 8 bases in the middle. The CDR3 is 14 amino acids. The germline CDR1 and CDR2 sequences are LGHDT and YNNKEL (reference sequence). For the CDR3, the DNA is TGTGCCAGCAGCCAAGATAGACGGGCCTACGAGCAGTACTTC. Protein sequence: CASSQDRRAYEQYF.

The CDR3: CASSLTQGAFGEQYF. The CDR3 bases are TGTGCCAGCAGCTTAACGCAGGGTGCGTTCGGCGAGCAGTACTTC. The rearrangement uses TRBV11-2 and TRBJ2-7; D may be TRBD1 (5 bases). Between the trimmed V and J ends, which lost 2 bases and 6 bases, there was a span of 17 bases. This CDR3 region has 15 residues. Germline V CDR1 and CDR2: SGHAT, FQNNGV.

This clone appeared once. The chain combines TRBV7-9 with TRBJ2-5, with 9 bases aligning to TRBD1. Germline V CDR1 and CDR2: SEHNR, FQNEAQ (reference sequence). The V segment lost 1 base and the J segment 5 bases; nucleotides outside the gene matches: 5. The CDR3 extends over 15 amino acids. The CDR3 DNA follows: TGTGCCAGCAGCTTAGGACAGGGGGGTACGGAGACCCAGTACTTC. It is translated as CASSLGQGGTETQYF.

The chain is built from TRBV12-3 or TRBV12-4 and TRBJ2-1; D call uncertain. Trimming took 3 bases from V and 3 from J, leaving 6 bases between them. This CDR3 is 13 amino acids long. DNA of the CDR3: TGTGCCAGCAGTTTGCGCGGCTACAATGAGCAGTTCTTC. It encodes CASSLRGYNEQFF.

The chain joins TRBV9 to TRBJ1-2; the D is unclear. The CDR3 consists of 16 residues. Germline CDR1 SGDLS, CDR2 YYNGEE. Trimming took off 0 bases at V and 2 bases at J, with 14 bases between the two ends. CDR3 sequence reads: CASSVGDTSFNYGYTF. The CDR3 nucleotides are TGTGCCAGCAGCGTAGGTGATACAAGTTTCAACTATGGCTACACCTTC. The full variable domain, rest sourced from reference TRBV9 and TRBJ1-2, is DSGVTQTPKHLITATGQRVTLRCSPRSGDLSVYWYQQSLDQGLQFLIQYYNGEERAKGNILERFSAQQFPDLHSELNLSSLELGDSALYFCASSVGDTSFNYGYTFGSGTRLTVV.

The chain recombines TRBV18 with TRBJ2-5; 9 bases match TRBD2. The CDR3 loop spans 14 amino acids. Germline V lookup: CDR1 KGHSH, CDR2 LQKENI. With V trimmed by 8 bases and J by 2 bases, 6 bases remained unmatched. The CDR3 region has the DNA TGTGCCAGCACTTCGACTAGCGGTCAAGAGACCCAGTACTTC. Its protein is CASTSTSGQETQYF.

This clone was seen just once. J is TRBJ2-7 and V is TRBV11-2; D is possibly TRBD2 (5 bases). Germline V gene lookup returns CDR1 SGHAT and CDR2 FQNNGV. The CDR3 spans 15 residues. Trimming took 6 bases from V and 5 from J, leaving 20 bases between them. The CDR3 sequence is CASSIGRAQINEQYF. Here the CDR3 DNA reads TGTGCCAGCAGTATAGGGAGAGCCCAGATTAACGAGCAGTACTTC. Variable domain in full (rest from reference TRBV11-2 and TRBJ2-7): EAGVAQSPRYKIIEKRQSVAFWCNPISGHATLYWYQQILGQGPKLLIQFQNNGVVDDSQLPKDRFSAERLKGVDSTLKIQPAKLEDSAVYLCASSIGRAQINEQYFGPGTRLTVT.

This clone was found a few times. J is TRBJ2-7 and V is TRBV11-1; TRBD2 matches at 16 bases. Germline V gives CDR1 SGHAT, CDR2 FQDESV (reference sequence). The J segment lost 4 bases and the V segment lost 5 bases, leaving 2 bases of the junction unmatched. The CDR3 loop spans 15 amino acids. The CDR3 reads CASSLGLAGGYEQYF. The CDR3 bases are TGTGCCAGCAGCCTGGGACTAGCGGGAGGGTACGAGCAGTACTTC.

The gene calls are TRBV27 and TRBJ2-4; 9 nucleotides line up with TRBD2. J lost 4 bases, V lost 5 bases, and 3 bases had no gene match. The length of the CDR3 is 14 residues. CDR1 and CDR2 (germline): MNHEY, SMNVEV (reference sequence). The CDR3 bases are TGTGCCAGCAGTCCCGGACTAGCGAAAAACATTCAGTACTTC. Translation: CASSPGLAKNIQYF.

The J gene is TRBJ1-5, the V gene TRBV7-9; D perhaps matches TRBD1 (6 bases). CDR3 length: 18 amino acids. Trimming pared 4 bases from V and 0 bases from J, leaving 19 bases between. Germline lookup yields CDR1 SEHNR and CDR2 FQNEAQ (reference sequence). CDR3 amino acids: CASSSFTSGEFSNQPQHF. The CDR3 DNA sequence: TGTGCCAGCAGCTCGTTTACTTCAGGGGAATTTAGCAATCAGCCCCAGCATTTT.

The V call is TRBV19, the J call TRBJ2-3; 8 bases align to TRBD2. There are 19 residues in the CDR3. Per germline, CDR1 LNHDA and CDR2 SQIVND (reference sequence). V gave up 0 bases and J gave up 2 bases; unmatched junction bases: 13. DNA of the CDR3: TGTGCCAGTAGTATAGATCTATCGATACTAGCGGCCATCACAGATACGCAGTATTTT. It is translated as CASSIDLSILAAITDTQYF.

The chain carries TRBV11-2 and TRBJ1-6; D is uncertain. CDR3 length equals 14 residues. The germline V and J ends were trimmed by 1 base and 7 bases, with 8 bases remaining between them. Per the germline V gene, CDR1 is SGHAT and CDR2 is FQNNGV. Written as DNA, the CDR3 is TGTGCCAGCAGCTTAGGTGGGGAGAATTCACCCCTCCACTTT. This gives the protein CASSLGGENSPLHF.

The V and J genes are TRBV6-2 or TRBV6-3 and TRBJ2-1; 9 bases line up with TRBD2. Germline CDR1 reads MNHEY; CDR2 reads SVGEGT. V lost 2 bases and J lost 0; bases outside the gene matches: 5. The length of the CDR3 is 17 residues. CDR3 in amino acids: CASSYRSGRLSYNEQFF. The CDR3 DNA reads TGTGCCAGCAGTTACCGAAGCGGGAGGCTCTCCTACAATGAGCAGTTCTTC.

CDR3 in DNA: TGTGCCAGCAGCTTCAGCGGGAGTAGCACCGGGGAGCTGTTTTTT. It translates to CASSFSGSSTGELFF. V gene TRBV5-5 combines with J gene TRBJ2-2, with TRBD2 identical over 8 bases. In germline, CDR1 is SGHKS, CDR2 YYEKEE (reference sequence). The CDR3 totals 15 residues. The V and J ends lost 2 bases and 4 bases, in that order; junction bases with no gene match: 4.

The CDR3 region is CASSPREGSSGNTIYF. CDR3 DNA sequence: TGTGCCAGCTCACCACGGGAAGGGAGCTCTGGAAACACCATATATTTT. V usage is TRBV18 and J usage is TRBJ1-3; D is unresolved. Germline values: CDR1 KGHSH, CDR2 LQKENI. The V gene lost 1 base and the J gene lost 0 bases, with 10 bases spanning the gap. The CDR3 extends over 16 amino acids.

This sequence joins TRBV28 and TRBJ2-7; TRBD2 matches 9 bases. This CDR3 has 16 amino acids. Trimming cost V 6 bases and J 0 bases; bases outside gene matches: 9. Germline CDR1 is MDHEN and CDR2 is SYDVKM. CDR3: CASSSYSGSHSYEQYF. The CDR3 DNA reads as TGTGCCAGCAGCTCCTATAGCGGGAGCCACTCCTACGAGCAGTACTTC.

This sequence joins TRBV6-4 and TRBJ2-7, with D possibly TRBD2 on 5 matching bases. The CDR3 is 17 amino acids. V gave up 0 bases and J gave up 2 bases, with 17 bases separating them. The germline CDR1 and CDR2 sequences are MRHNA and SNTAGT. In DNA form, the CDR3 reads TGTGCCAGCAGTGACTCGAGCGCCCAGCGGATCCCCTACGAGCAGTACTTC. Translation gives CASSDSSAQRIPYEQYF.

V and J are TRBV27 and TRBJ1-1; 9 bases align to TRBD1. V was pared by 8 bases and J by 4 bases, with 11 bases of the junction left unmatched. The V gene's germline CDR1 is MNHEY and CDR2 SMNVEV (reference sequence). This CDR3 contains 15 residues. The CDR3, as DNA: TGTGCCAGCGGCGGGACAGGGTCGGTGGGCACTGAAGCTTTCTTT. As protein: CASGGTGSVGTEAFF.

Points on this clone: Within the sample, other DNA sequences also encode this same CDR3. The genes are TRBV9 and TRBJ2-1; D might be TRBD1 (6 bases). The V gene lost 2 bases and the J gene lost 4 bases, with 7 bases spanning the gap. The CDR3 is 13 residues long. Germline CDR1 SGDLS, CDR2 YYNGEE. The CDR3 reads CASSVGTYNEQFF. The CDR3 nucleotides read TGTGCCAGCAGCGTGGGGACATACAATGAGCAGTTCTTC.

CDR3 in amino acids: CASSDRQGSSGNTIYF. For the CDR3, the DNA is TGTGCCAGCAGTGATAGACAGGGATCCTCTGGAAACACCATATATTTT. The chain joins TRBV2 to TRBJ1-3, with TRBD1 matching over 7 bases. The germline V gene encodes CDR1 SNHLY and CDR2 FYNNEI. This CDR3 contains 16 residues. J lost 0 bases, V lost 3 bases, and 5 bases had no gene match.